Below are 27 T cell receptor beta chains sequenced from a single sample in a study of cytomegalovirus exposure and HLA in healthy donors. The PCR employed 60 Vbeta primers together with 13 Jbeta primers. Produced via immunoSEQ multiplex PCR; TCRdb's table is partial and in-frame only. This table holds approximately 180,000 clones, around 81% found once. The sample taken for sequencing was PBMCs. Receptors originate from a woman aged 18 to 35 in good health and CMV-seropositive.

V is TRBV18 and J is TRBJ2-7; D may be TRBD1 (5 bases). Germline V gene lookup returns CDR1 KGHSH and CDR2 LQKENI. V was cut by 5 bases and J by 5 bases, with 10 bases left in between. The CDR3 length is 12 residues. CDR3 sequence (DNA): TGTGCCAGCTCAACCTTAGGGGACGAGCAGTACTTC. Protein product: CASSTLGDEQYF.

This sequence joins TRBV13 and TRBJ1-2; 9 bases agree with TRBD1. The V gene's germline CDR1 is PRHDT and CDR2 FYEKMQ (reference sequence). The CDR3 consists of 14 residues. The V and J ends lost 5 bases and 8 bases, in that order; junction bases with no gene match: 9. The CDR3 is CASSGRQGGQGYTF. The CDR3 region has the DNA TGTGCCAGCAGCGGGCGACAGGGGGGGCAAGGCTACACCTTC. Full variable domain (missing parts from reference TRBV13 and TRBJ1-2): AAGVIQSPRHLIKEKRETATLKCYPIPRHDTVYWYQQGPGQDPQFLISFYEKMQSDKGSIPDRFSAQQFSDYHSELNMSSLELGDSALYFCASSGRQGGQGYTFGSGTRLTVV.

J is TRBJ2-2 and V is TRBV19; 11 bases match TRBD1. This CDR3 contains 15 residues. CDR1 is LNHDA and CDR2 is SQIVND in the germline V gene (reference sequence). The V and J ends lost 6 bases and 4 bases, in that order; junction bases with no gene match: 4. Here the CDR3 reads CASRGGTGGTGELFF. CDR3 nucleotide sequence: TGTGCCAGTAGGGGGGGGACAGGGGGCACCGGGGAGCTGTTTTTT.

The J gene is TRBJ1-2, the V gene TRBV19; the D gene is possibly TRBD1 (6 bases). The CDR3 spans 14 residues. The ends were cut back, 5 bases at V and 3 bases at J, with 13 bases in the middle. In germline, CDR1 is LNHDA, CDR2 SQIVND (reference sequence). CDR3 amino acids: CASSSQQGDYGYTF. The CDR3 DNA is TGTGCCAGTAGTTCGCAACAGGGCGACTATGGCTACACCTTC.

Here the CDR3 DNA reads TGCGCCAGCAGCTTGGTTGCGGGGGTGACCTACGAGCAGTACTTC. Translation: CASSLVAGVTYEQYF. The gene calls are TRBV5-1 and TRBJ2-7; the match to TRBD2 covers 7 bases. The CDR3 loop spans 15 amino acids. V lost 0 bases to trimming and J lost 2 bases; unmatched junction nucleotides: 5. Germline V lookup: CDR1 SGHRS, CDR2 YFSETQ.

This sequence joins TRBV5-4 and TRBJ2-7, with D tentatively TRBD2 (7 bases). V was pared by 4 bases and J by 6 bases, with 11 bases between. The CDR3 is 12 amino acids. Germline V gene data show CDR1 as SGHNT and CDR2 as YYREEE (reference sequence). CDR3 coding DNA: TGTGCCAGCAGCCCTAGGGGGGGCGAGCAGTACTTC. This translates into CASSPRGGEQYF.

The chain links TRBV4-1 to TRBJ1-5; 10 bases match TRBD1. CDR3 length equals 18 residues. J lost 0 bases, V lost 3 bases, and 8 bases had no gene match. Looked up from germline, CDR1 is MGHRA and CDR2 is YSYEKL. CDR3 bases: TGCGCCAGCAGCCAGTCCCGGGACAGGGGCGATAGCAATCAGCCCCAGCATTTT. It yields the protein CASSQSRDRGDSNQPQHF.

The V call is TRBV7-2, the J call TRBJ1-6; D remains ambiguous. This CDR3 spans 12 amino acids. The V gene's germline CDR1 is SGHTA and CDR2 FQGNSA. V lost 5 bases and J 9 bases, leaving 8 bases between the germline ends. The CDR3 DNA reads TGTGCCAGCAGCCTCATGAGTTCACCCCTCCACTTT. Translation gives CASSLMSSPLHF.

In this sample, this clone turned up once. A junction boundary mismatches the germline segment, possibly from a read error. The CDR3 protein is CASSLGLGGAKNSQYF. CDR3 bases: TGTGCCAGCAGCTTAGGTCTAGGAGGGGCCAAAAACAGTCAGTACTTC. The chain links TRBV11-1 to TRBJ2-4; possible D gene TRBD2, 6 bases. CDR1 and CDR2 (germline): SGHAT, FQDESV (reference sequence). The CDR3 consists of 16 residues.

J is TRBJ1-5 and V is TRBV7-4; D unresolved. Germline V lookup: CDR1 SGHVT, CDR2 SQSDAQ. Trimming shortened V by 2 bases and J by 0 bases, and 17 bases separated the two germline ends. CDR3 length: 18 amino acids. The CDR3 DNA reads TGTGCCAGCAGCTTAAGAGGGAGGGCACACCATAGCAATCAGCCCCAGCATTTT. This sequence encodes CASSLRGRAHHSNQPQHF.

This clone turned up a few times. The J gene is TRBJ1-2, the V gene TRBV7-9; 7 bases match TRBD1. The CDR3 is 13 amino acids. CDR1 SEHNR and CDR2 FQNEAQ come from the germline V gene (reference sequence). Losses at the gene ends were 2 bases for V and 3 bases for J; bases not matched to a gene: 0. The chain's CDR3 is CASSLQGDYGYTF. The CDR3 DNA reads TGTGCCAGCAGCTTACAGGGGGACTATGGCTACACCTTC.

The chain is built from TRBV6-4 and TRBJ2-7, with 10 bases that match TRBD1. Germline V gives CDR1 MRHNA, CDR2 SNTAGT. V shed 6 bases and J 3 bases; nucleotides not matched to a gene: 8. The CDR3 consists of 15 residues. This chain's CDR3 is CASSRHGQGDYEQYF. CDR3 sequence (DNA): TGTGCCAGCAGCCGACACGGACAGGGGGACTACGAGCAGTACTTC.

This chain's CDR3 is CASIPDTGESEAFF. The CDR3 DNA sequence: TGTGCCAGCATCCCGGATACAGGGGAGTCTGAAGCTTTCTTT. V is TRBV2 and J is TRBJ1-1, with 7 nucleotides matching TRBD1. The CDR3 sequence is 14 residues long. CDR1 is SNHLY, CDR2 FYNNEI, per germline. V lost 7 bases to trimming and J lost 6 bases; unmatched junction nucleotides: 11.

V usage is TRBV9 and J usage is TRBJ1-2; perhaps TRBD1 as D (5 bases). The V gene's germline CDR1 is SGDLS and CDR2 YYNGEE. V shed 7 bases and J shed 4 bases, with 17 bases lying between them. The CDR3 length is 14 residues. The CDR3 DNA reads TGTGCCAGCGGTCAAAGCAGGGAGGGCTATGGCTACACCTTC. This translates into CASGQSREGYGYTF.

The V and J genes are TRBV7-9 and TRBJ2-1, with a possible D match to TRBD2 (6 bases). This CDR3 comprises 17 residues. Looked up from germline, CDR1 is SEHNR and CDR2 is FQNEAQ (reference sequence). V gave up 5 bases and J gave up 4 bases, with 21 bases separating them. Here the CDR3 DNA reads TGTGCCAGCAGCGGTCCCCTTAAGGCGGGAACTTACAATGAGCAGTTCTTC. Amino acid sequence: CASSGPLKAGTYNEQFF.

This chain joins TRBV27 and TRBJ1-1; D unclear. The V end was cut by 8 bases, the J end by 6 bases, with 19 bases between. Germline V lookup: CDR1 MNHEY, CDR2 SMNVEV (reference sequence). The CDR3 has 14 residues. This chain's CDR3 is CASSPALSGAEAFF. CDR3 nucleotide sequence: TGTGCCAGCTCCCCTGCCCTGAGCGGCGCTGAAGCTTTCTTT.

The rearrangement uses TRBV5-1 and TRBJ1-1; no reliable D call. V shed 0 bases and J shed 0 bases, with 12 bases lying between them. CDR1 SGHRS and CDR2 YFSETQ come from the germline V gene. The CDR3 sequence is 16 residues long. The CDR3: CASSLDPVGLNTEAFF. Written as DNA, the CDR3 is TGCGCCAGCAGCTTGGATCCCGTGGGCCTGAACACTGAAGCTTTCTTT.

Concerning this clone: One end of the junction varies from germline; a read error may be responsible. V and J are TRBV7-7 and TRBJ2-1; D unresolved. There are 14 residues in the CDR3. Germline CDR1 SSHAT, CDR2 FNYEAQ (reference sequence). CDR3 DNA: TGTGCTAGCAGCTTATCGGAGAACTACAATGAGCAGTTCTTC. It translates to CASSLSENYNEQFF.

V gene TRBV7-3 combines with J gene TRBJ1-1, with D unclear. V was shortened by 2 bases and J by 1 base, with 5 bases between the two germline ends. CDR1 is SGHTA and CDR2 is FQGTGA in the germline V gene. The CDR3 is made up of 13 amino acids. CDR3: CASSLGENTEAFF. CDR3 nucleotides: TGTGCCAGCAGCTTAGGAGAGAACACTGAAGCTTTCTTT. The entire variable domain, with the rest obtained from reference TRBV7-3 and TRBJ1-1, is as follows: GAGVSQTPSNKVTEKGKYVELRCDPISGHTALYWYRQSLGQGPEFLIYFQGTGAADDSGLPNDRFFAVRPEGSVSTLKIQRTERGDSAVYLCASSLGENTEAFFGQGTRLTVV.

The chain is built from TRBV19 and TRBJ2-3; 8 nucleotides align to TRBD2. Germline assignment: CDR1 LNHDA and CDR2 SQIVND (reference sequence). With 7 bases clipped from V and 5 bases from J, the junction kept 5 bases outside the gene matches. This CDR3 contains 13 residues. The CDR3 DNA sequence: TGTGCCAGTAATTACGGGGGGGAAGATACGCAGTATTTT. Its translation: CASNYGGEDTQYF.

The chain has TRBV9 and TRBJ2-3, with 8 bases fitting TRBD2. CDR1 is SGDLS and CDR2 is YYNGEE in the germline V gene. This CDR3 is built from 14 residues. J was trimmed by 4 bases and V by 0 bases; bases with no gene match: 1. The CDR3 coding sequence is TGTGCCAGCAGCGTAGGGACTAGCCCAGATACGCAGTATTTT. This codes for CASSVGTSPDTQYF.

The V and J genes are TRBV15 and TRBJ2-7; D unresolved. Trimming stripped 3 bases from V and 2 bases from J, with 8 bases between. This CDR3 region has 13 residues. From germline, CDR1 is LNHNV and CDR2 YYDKDF (reference sequence). Here the CDR3 reads CATSSPNTYEQYF. CDR3 coding DNA: TGTGCCACCAGCAGTCCCAACACCTACGAGCAGTACTTC.

This chain connects TRBV6-1 to TRBJ1-6; D ambiguous. This CDR3 is built from 12 residues. Trimming pared 3 bases from V and 7 bases from J, leaving 4 bases between. From germline, CDR1 is MNHNS and CDR2 SASEGT. This CDR3 is CASSEANSPLHF. The CDR3 coding sequence is TGTGCCAGCAGTGAGGCAAATTCACCCCTCCACTTT.

The chain uses TRBV15 and TRBJ2-6; possible D gene TRBD2, 6 bases. CDR1 is LNHNV and CDR2 is YYDKDF in the germline V gene (reference sequence). The CDR3 loop spans 19 amino acids. Trimming took off 1 base at V and 0 bases at J, with 16 bases between the two ends. CDR3 DNA: TGTGCCACCAGCAGAGGGGACTTCTCCCCCCTCTCTGGGGCCAACGTCCTGACTTTC. Amino acid sequence: CATSRGDFSPLSGANVLTF.

The chain links TRBV7-2 to TRBJ1-3; D possibly corresponds to TRBD1 (6 bases). This CDR3 has 13 amino acids. V lost 7 bases, J lost 10 bases, and 17 bases lay in between. Germline loops: CDR1 SGHTA, CDR2 FQGNSA. The CDR3 is CASTQQGGETIYF. CDR3 DNA: TGTGCCAGCACACAACAAGGGGGGGAGACCATATATTTT. The whole variable domain, filled in from reference TRBV7-2 and TRBJ1-3, reads GAGVSQSPSNKVTEKGKDVELRCDPISGHTALYWYRQSLGQGLEFLIYFQGNSAPDKSGLPSDRFSAERTGGSVSTLTIQRTQQEDSAVYLCASTQQGGETIYFGEGSWLTVV.

V usage is TRBV7-2 and J usage is TRBJ1-2; 7 bases are a match to TRBD1. Germline trimming cut 5 bases from V and 7 bases from J; bases unmatched to any gene: 7. The CDR3 totals 13 residues. Germline-derived CDR1 and CDR2 are SGHTA and FQGNSA. The CDR3 coding sequence is TGTGCCAGCAGCCCAGGGGGATATAGTGGCTACACCTTC. This codes for CASSPGGYSGYTF. The full variable domain, its missing parts supplied by reference TRBV7-2 and TRBJ1-2, is GAGVSQSPSNKVTEKGKDVELRCDPISGHTALYWYRQSLGQGLEFLIYFQGNSAPDKSGLPSDRFSAERTGGSVSTLTIQRTQQEDSAVYLCASSPGGYSGYTFGSGTRLTVV.

CDR3 region: CASSGQRNQPQHF. The DNA of the CDR3 is TGTGCCAGCAGTGGACAGCGAAATCAGCCCCAGCATTTT. The J gene is TRBJ1-5, the V gene TRBV6-1; D perhaps matches TRBD1 (5 bases). Deletions cut 4 bases from V and 4 bases from J, with 8 bases between. Germline V CDR1 and CDR2: MNHNS, SASEGT. This CDR3 region has 13 residues.